The 19 T cell receptor beta chains given below trace back to one sample, sequenced in a study of cytomegalovirus exposure and HLA in healthy donors. Profiled with immunoSEQ multiplex PCR; TCRdb holds only in-frame clones, not every one. The table includes some 150,000 clones, 85% to 95% detected once. The sequenced sample was PBMCs. These receptors were collected from a man aged 18 to 30 in good health and CMV-seropositive.

The rearrangement links TRBV4-2 to TRBJ1-1; the D is unclear. Germline CDR1 is LGHNA and CDR2 is YNFKEQ. This CDR3 comprises 14 residues. Trimming stripped 0 bases from V and 1 base from J, with 6 bases between. CDR3 loop: CASSQEPGNTEAFF. For the CDR3, the DNA is TGTGCCAGCAGCCAAGAGCCAGGGAACACTGAAGCTTTCTTT.

The gene calls are TRBV28 and TRBJ1-2; D perhaps matches TRBD1 (5 bases). The CDR3 consists of 14 residues. Germline CDR1 MDHEN, CDR2 SYDVKM. V was cut by 8 bases and J by 6 bases, with 19 bases left in between. CDR3: CASYSSGGKDGYTF. The CDR3 DNA reads as TGTGCCAGCTACTCATCCGGGGGTAAGGATGGCTACACCTTC.

This chain uses TRBV9 with TRBJ2-2; 8 bases are a match to TRBD2. Per germline, CDR1 SGDLS and CDR2 YYNGEE. This CDR3 is built from 18 residues. Trimming at V came to 0 bases and at J to 0 bases, leaving 7 bases not matched to a gene. The CDR3 nucleotides are TGTGCCAGCAGCGTAGCTAGCGGGCGAACCCCGAACACCGGGGAGCTGTTTTTT. It encodes CASSVASGRTPNTGELFF.

A single count supports this clone. The V call is TRBV6-1, the J call TRBJ1-1; D is unclear. The CDR3 length is 15 residues. CDR1 is MNHNS, CDR2 SASEGT, per germline. V lost 1 base and J 3 bases, leaving 12 bases between the germline ends. The CDR3 DNA sequence: TGTGCCAGCAGTGAAGTCGGAGGCGGAGACACTGAAGCTTTCTTT. Translation: CASSEVGGGDTEAFF.

This sequence joins TRBV4-1 and TRBJ2-5, with a weak D call TRBD1 (6 bases). CDR3 length: 14 amino acids. V was trimmed by 4 bases and J by 5 bases, leaving 14 bases between them. The germline CDR1 and CDR2 sequences are MGHRA and YSYEKL. The CDR3 is CASSLREGVETQYF. In DNA form, the CDR3 reads TGCGCCAGCAGCCTTAGAGAGGGGGTGGAGACCCAGTACTTC.

V gene TRBV30 combines with J gene TRBJ1-5; D is ambiguous. The CDR3 spans 16 residues. Germline lookup yields CDR1 GTSNPN and CDR2 SVGIG (reference sequence). Trimming removed 5 bases at V and 1 base at J, with 18 bases between. The CDR3 DNA sequence: TGTGCCTGGGATTCCGGCCACCCCGGGAGCAATCAGCCCCAGCATTTT. Encoded protein: CAWDSGHPGSNQPQHF.

The V and J genes are TRBV10-3 and TRBJ2-7, with D possibly being TRBD1 (5 bases). This CDR3 is built from 15 residues. V gave up 0 bases and J gave up 5 bases, with 14 bases separating them. Germline V gene data show CDR1 as ENHRY and CDR2 as SYGVKD. The CDR3 loop reads CAISESAGPKNEQYF. Here the CDR3 DNA reads TGTGCCATCAGTGAGTCTGCAGGGCCGAAGAACGAGCAGTACTTC.

V is TRBV18 and J is TRBJ1-4; 7 bases fit TRBD1. The CDR3 runs to 15 residues. In germline, CDR1 is KGHSH, CDR2 LQKENI. J lost 4 bases, V lost 3 bases, and 5 bases had no gene match. The CDR3 is CASSPPGTDNEKLFF. The CDR3 coding sequence is TGTGCCAGCTCACCCCCCGGGACAGATAATGAAAAACTGTTTTTT.

A single count supports this clone. This chain joins TRBV27 and TRBJ2-1; D possibly corresponds to TRBD2 (6 bases). The CDR3 length is 14 residues. Per the germline V gene, CDR1 is MNHEY and CDR2 is SMNVEV (reference sequence). V lost 4 bases, J lost 3 bases, and 10 bases lay in between. CDR3 residues: CASSWVADYNEQFF. CDR3 nucleotides: TGTGCCAGCAGTTGGGTAGCGGACTACAATGAGCAGTTCTTC.

The chain uses TRBV2 and TRBJ2-7; 8 nucleotides match TRBD1. V gave up 3 bases and J gave up 4 bases; unmatched junction bases: 2. The CDR3 runs 13 residues. CDR1 is SNHLY, CDR2 FYNNEI, per germline. The CDR3 loop is CASSDNRGYEQYF. The CDR3 DNA follows: TGTGCCAGCAGTGATAACAGGGGGTACGAGCAGTACTTC.

V gene TRBV6-5 combines with J gene TRBJ1-4, with D unresolved. The germline CDR1 and CDR2 sequences are MNHEY and SVGAGI. Trimming stripped 6 bases from V and 5 bases from J, with 13 bases between. This CDR3 contains 14 residues. For the CDR3, the DNA is TGTGCCAGCAGACTAGGCGGAGAAAATGAAAAACTGTTTTTT. Translated, it gives CASRLGGENEKLFF.

The chain has TRBV2 and TRBJ2-1; 7 positions agree with TRBD2. This CDR3 region has 16 residues. Unmatched junction bases numbered 6, after V lost 1 base and J lost 3 bases. Germline lookup yields CDR1 SNHLY and CDR2 FYNNEI. The CDR3 DNA is TGTGCCAGCAGTGAAGACGGCGGGGACTACTACAATGAGCAGTTCTTC. It is translated as CASSEDGGDYYNEQFF.

Comments on this clone: Sequence at one end of the junction differs from germline and may be a read error. The chain couples TRBV28 to TRBJ1-2; 10 bases align to TRBD1. CDR3 length equals 12 residues. Germline CDR1 is MDHEN and CDR2 is SYDVKM. CDR3 sequence reads: CASSSRRTGGDF. The CDR3 bases are TGTGCCAGCAGTTCCCGCCGGACAGGGGGAGACTTC.

The chain employs TRBV4-1 and TRBJ2-7, with 9 bases that match TRBD2. Looked up from germline, CDR1 is MGHRA and CDR2 is YSYEKL. V shed 2 bases and J 0 bases; nucleotides not matched to a gene: 5. This CDR3 spans 16 amino acids. CDR3 sequence reads: CASSQQLAGSSYEQYF. CDR3 nucleotide sequence: TGCGCCAGCAGCCAACAACTAGCGGGTAGCTCCTACGAGCAGTACTTC.

This clone has only a few counts. The J gene is TRBJ1-2, the V gene TRBV28, with D unclear. The ends were cut back, 2 bases at V and 2 bases at J, with 6 bases in the middle. The germline V gene encodes CDR1 MDHEN and CDR2 SYDVKM. The CDR3 is 13 amino acids. The CDR3 loop is CASSLGENYGYTF. In DNA form, the CDR3 reads TGTGCCAGCAGTTTAGGAGAAAACTATGGCTACACCTTC.

The genes are TRBV30 and TRBJ1-4, with D unresolved. In germline, CDR1 is GTSNPN, CDR2 SVGIG (reference sequence). The V end was cut by 2 bases, the J end by 4 bases, with 11 bases between. The CDR3 loop spans 14 amino acids. For the CDR3, the DNA is TGTGCCTGGAGTTACAAGGAGCATAATGAAAAACTGTTTTTT. It yields the protein CAWSYKEHNEKLFF.

J is TRBJ2-3 and V is TRBV2; 8 bases align to TRBD2. Germline V gene data show CDR1 as SNHLY and CDR2 as FYNNEI. V lost 4 bases to trimming and J lost 1 base; unmatched junction nucleotides: 4. The CDR3 has 15 residues. This CDR3 reads CASSGKTSGTDTQYF. The CDR3, as DNA: TGTGCCAGCAGTGGGAAGACTAGCGGCACAGATACGCAGTATTTT.

This rearrangement joins TRBV5-4 to TRBJ2-5; possible D gene TRBD1, 5 bases. CDR3 length equals 14 residues. V gave up 0 bases and J gave up 9 bases, with 15 bases separating them. CDR1 and CDR2 (germline): SGHNT, YYREEE (reference sequence). In DNA, the CDR3 is TGTGCCAGCAGCTTGGATATCGGCCAAGGGGCCCAGTACTTC. Amino acids: CASSLDIGQGAQYF.

This rearrangement joins TRBV28 to TRBJ2-2; D is possibly TRBD2 (5 bases). Germline CDR1 reads MDHEN; CDR2 reads SYDVKM. This CDR3 contains 15 residues. V was cut by 1 base and J by 7 bases, with 13 bases left in between. CDR3 sequence (DNA): TGTGCCAGCAGTTTATCAAGGGAGCCTTACGGGGAGCTGTTTTTT. It specifies CASSLSREPYGELFF.